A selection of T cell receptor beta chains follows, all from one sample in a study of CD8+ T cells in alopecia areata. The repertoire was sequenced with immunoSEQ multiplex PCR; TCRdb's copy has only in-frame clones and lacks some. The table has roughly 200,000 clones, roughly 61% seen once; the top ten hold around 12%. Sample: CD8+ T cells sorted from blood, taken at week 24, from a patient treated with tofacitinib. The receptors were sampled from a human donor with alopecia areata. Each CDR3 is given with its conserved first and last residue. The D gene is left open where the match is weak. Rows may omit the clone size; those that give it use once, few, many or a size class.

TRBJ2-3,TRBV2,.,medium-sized,TGTGCCAGCAAGGAGGGGGCTGCAGATACGCAGTATTTT,CASKEGAADTQYF
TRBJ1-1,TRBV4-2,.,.,TGTGCCAGCAGCCAAGGTAAGGAGGTCTTGAACACTGAAGCTTTCTTT,CASSQGKEVLNTEAFF
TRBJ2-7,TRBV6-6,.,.,TGTGCCAGCAGTTACGGGGGGGGCGCAGAGGAGCAGTACTTC,CASSYGGGAEEQYF
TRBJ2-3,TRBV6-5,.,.,TGTGCCAGCAGTTCCCGACACGCTGGGGCAGATACGCAGTATTTT,CASSSRHAGADTQYF
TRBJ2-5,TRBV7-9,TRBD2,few,TGTGCCAGCAGCTCGGGACTAGCGGAATTCCAAGAGACCCAGTACTTC,CASSSGLAEFQETQYF
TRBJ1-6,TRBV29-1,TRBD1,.,TGCAGCATTTCCGGGACAGGGAATTCACCCCTCCACTTT,CSISGTGNSPLHF
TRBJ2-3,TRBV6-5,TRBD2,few,TGTGCCAGCAGACACGGACTAGTATTT,CASRHGLVF
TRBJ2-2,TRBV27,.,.,TGTGCCAGCAGTTTTGCCCTCAGGGGCTCGGGGGACACCGGGGAGCTGTTTTTT,CASSFALRGSGDTGELFF
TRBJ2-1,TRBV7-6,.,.,TGTGCCAGCAGCTTAGGTGCGGGGTCCTACAATGAGCAGTTCTTC,CASSLGAGSYNEQFF
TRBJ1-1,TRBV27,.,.,TGTGCCAGCAGTTTATCCCCGACAGGTGAAGCTTTCTTT,CASSLSPTGEAFF
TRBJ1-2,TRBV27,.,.,TGTGCCAGCAGCTTCTTCGGTAACTATGGCTACACCTTC,CASSFFGNYGYTF
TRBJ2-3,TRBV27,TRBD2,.,TGTGCCAGCATCCTCACTAGCGAAGGCACAGATACGCAGTATTTT,CASILTSEGTDTQYF
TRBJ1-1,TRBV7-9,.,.,TGTGCCAGCAGCTTAGGCGGTGCCGGGAAATTCACTGAAGCTTTCTTT,CASSLGGAGKFTEAFF